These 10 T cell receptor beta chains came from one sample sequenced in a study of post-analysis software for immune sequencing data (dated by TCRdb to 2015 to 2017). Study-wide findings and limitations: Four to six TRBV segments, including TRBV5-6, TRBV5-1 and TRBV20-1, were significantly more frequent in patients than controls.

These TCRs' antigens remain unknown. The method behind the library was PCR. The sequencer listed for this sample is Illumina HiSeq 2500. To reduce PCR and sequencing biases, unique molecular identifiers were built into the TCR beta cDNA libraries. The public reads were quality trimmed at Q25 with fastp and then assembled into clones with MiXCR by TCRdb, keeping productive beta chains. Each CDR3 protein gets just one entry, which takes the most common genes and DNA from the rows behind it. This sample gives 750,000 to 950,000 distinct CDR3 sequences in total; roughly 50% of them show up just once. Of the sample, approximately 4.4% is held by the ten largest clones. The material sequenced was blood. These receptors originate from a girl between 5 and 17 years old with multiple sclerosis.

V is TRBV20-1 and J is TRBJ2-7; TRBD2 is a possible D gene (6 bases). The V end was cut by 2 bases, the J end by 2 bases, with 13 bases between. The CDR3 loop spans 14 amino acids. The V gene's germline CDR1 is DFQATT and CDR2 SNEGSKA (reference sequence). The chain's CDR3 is CSARSWRDPYEQYF. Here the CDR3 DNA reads TGCAGTGCTAGATCTTGGAGGGACCCCTACGAGCAGTACTTC.

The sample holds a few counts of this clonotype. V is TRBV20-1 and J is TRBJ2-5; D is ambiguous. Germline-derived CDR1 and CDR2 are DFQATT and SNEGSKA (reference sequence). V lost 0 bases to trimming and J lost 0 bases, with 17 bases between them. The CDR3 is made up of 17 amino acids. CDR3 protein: CSARDLPAPRYQETQYF. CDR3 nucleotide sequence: TGCAGTGCTAGAGATTTACCAGCGCCCAGGTACCAAGAGACCCAGTACTTC.

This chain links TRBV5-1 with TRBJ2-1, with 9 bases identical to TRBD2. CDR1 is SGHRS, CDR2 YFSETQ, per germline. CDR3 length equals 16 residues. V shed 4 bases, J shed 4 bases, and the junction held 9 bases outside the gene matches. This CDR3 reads CASSNVGGGVYNEQFF. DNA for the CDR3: TGCGCCAGCAGCAACGTCGGCGGGGGGGTATACAATGAGCAGTTCTTC.

CDR3 sequence: CASSSQGAGYGYTF. Here the CDR3 DNA reads TGTGCCAGCAGTTCGCAGGGGGCTGGCTATGGCTACACCTTC. The chain couples TRBV12-3 or TRBV12-4 to TRBJ1-2; 8 nucleotides align to TRBD1. Trimming removed 4 bases from V and 4 bases from J; junction bases left unmatched: 5. The CDR3 loop spans 14 amino acids.

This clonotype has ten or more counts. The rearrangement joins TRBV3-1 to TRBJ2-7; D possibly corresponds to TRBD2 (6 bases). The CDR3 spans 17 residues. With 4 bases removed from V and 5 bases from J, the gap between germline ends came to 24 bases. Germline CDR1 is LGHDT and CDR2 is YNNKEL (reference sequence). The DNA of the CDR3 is TGTGCCAGCAGCCCCATTACCTCTTGGGGGGAGAAACACGAGCAGTACTTC. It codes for CASSPITSWGEKHEQYF.

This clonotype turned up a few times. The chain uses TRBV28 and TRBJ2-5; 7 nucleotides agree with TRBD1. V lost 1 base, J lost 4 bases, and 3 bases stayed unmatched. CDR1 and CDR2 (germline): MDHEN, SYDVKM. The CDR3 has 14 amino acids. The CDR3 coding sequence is TGTGCCAGCAGTTTATTACAGGGGTCAGAGACCCAGTACTTC. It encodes CASSLLQGSETQYF.

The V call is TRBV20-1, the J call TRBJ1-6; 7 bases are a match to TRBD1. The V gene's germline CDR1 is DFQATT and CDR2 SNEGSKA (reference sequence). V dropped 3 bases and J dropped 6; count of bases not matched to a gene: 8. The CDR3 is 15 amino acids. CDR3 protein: CSARLPGGFNSPLHF. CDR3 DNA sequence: TGCAGTGCTAGGCTGCCAGGGGGATTTAATTCACCCCTCCACTTT.

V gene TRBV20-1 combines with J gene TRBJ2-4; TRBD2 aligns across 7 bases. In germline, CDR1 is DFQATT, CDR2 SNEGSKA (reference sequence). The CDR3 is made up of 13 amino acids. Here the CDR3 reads CALADNSYNEQYF. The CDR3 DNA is TGCGCCCTAGCGGATAACTCCTACAATGAGCAGTACTTC.

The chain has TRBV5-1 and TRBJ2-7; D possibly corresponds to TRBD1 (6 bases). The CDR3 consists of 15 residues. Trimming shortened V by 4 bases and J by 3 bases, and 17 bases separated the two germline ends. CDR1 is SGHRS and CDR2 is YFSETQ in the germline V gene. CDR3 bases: TGCGCCAGCAGCCTAGACAGGAGAATACACTACGAGCAGTACTTC. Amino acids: CASSLDRRIHYEQYF.

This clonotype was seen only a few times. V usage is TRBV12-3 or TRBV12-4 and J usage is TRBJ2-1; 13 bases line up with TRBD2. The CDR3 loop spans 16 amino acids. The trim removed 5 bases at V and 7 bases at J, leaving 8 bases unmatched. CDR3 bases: TGTGCCAGCAGTCCCCGGACTAGCGGGGGAGGAAATGAGCAGTTCTTC. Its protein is CASSPRTSGGGNEQFF.